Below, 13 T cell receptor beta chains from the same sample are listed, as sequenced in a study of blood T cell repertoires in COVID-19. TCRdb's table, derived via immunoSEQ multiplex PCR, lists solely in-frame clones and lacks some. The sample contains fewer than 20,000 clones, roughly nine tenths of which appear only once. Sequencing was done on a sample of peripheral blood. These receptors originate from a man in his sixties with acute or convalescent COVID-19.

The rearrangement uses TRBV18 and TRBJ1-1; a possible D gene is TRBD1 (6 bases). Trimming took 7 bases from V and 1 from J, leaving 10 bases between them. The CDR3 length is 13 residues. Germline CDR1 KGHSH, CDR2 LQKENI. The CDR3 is CASLRDKNTEAFF. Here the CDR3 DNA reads TGTGCCAGCTTAAGGGACAAGAACACTGAAGCTTTCTTT. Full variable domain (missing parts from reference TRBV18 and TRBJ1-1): NAGVMQNPRHLVRRRGQEARLRCSPMKGHSHVYWYRQLPEEGLKFMVYLQKENIIDESGMPKERFSAEFPKEGPSILRIQQVVRGDSAAYFCASLRDKNTEAFFGQGTRLTVV.

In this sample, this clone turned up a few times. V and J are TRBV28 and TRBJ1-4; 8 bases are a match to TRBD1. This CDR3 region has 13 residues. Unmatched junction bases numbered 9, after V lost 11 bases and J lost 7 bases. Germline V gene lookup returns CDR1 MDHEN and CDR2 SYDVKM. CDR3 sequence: CAARQGAGEKLFF. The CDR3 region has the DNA TGTGCCGCACGGCAGGGGGCTGGTGAAAAACTGTTTTTT. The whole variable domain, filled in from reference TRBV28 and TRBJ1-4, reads DVKVTQSSRYLVKRTGEKVFLECVQDMDHENMFWYRQDPGLGLRLIYFSYDVKMKEKGDIPEGYSVSREKKERFSLILESASTNQTSMYLCAARQGAGEKLFFGSGTQLSVL.

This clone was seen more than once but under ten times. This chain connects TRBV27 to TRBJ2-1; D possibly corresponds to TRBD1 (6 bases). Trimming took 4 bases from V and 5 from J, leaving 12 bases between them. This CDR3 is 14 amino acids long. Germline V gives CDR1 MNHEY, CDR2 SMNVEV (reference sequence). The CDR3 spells CASSSLGQDNEQFF. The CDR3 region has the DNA TGTGCCAGCAGTTCTCTGGGACAAGACAATGAGCAGTTCTTC.

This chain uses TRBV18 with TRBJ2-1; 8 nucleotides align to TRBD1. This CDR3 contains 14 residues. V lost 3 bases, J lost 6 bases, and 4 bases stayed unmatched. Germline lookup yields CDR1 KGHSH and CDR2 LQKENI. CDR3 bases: TGTGCCAGCTCACCCTCCACAGGGGGCAATGAGCAGTTCTTC. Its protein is CASSPSTGGNEQFF.

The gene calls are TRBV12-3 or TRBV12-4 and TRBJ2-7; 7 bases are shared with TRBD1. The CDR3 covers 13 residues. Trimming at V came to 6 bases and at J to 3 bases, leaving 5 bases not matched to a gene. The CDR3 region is CASSPGQYYEQYF. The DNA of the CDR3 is TGTGCCAGCAGCCCGGGACAGTACTACGAGCAGTACTTC.

CDR3 region: CASSYFTGDTYEQYF. Written as DNA, the CDR3 is TGTGCCAGCAGTTACTTTACAGGGGACACCTACGAGCAGTACTTC. The rearrangement uses TRBV6-2 or TRBV6-3 and TRBJ2-7; the match to TRBD1 covers 7 bases. The germline V gene encodes CDR1 MNHEY and CDR2 SVGEGT. This CDR3 has 15 amino acids. The V and J ends lost 1 base and 2 bases, in that order; junction bases with no gene match: 5.

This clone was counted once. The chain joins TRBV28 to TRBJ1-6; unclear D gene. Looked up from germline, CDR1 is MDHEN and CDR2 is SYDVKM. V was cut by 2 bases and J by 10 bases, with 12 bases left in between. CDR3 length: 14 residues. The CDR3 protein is CASSLGVGISPLHF. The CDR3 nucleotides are TGTGCCAGCAGTTTAGGCGTCGGGATCTCACCCCTCCACTTT.

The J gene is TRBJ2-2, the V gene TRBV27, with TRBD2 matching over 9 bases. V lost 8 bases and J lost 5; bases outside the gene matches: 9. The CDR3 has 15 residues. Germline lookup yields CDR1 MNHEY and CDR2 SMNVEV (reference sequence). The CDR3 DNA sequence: TGTGCCAGCGGGAGCGGGAGGCTCCGGACCGGGGAGCTGTTTTTT. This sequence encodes CASGSGRLRTGELFF.

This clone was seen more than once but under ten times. The CDR3 sequence: CASSALDTSYEQYF. The DNA for the CDR3 is TGCGCCAGCAGCGCTTTGGACACCTCCTACGAGCAGTACTTC. This chain connects TRBV5-1 to TRBJ2-7, with D tentatively TRBD1 (5 bases). With 4 bases removed from V and 0 bases from J, the gap between germline ends came to 11 bases. The CDR3 is 14 amino acids. Per the germline V gene, CDR1 is SGHRS and CDR2 is YFSETQ.

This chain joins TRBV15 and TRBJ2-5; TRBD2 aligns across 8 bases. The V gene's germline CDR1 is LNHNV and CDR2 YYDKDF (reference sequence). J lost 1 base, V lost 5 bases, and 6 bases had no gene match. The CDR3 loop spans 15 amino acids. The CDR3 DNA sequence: TGTGCCACCAGCGGGGGGAGCGGGGGCCAAGAGACCCAGTACTTC. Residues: CATSGGSGGQETQYF.

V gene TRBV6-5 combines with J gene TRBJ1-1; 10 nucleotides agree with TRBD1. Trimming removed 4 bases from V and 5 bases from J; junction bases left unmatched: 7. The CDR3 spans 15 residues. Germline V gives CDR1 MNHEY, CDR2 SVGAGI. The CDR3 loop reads CASSSWDRGWTEAFF. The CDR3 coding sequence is TGTGCCAGCAGTTCCTGGGACAGGGGCTGGACTGAAGCTTTCTTT.

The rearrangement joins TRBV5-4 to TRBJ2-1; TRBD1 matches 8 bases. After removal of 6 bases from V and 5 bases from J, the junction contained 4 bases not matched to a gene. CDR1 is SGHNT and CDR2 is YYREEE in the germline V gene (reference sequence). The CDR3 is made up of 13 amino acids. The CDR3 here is CASIRTGNNEQFF. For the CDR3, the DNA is TGTGCCAGCATCCGGACAGGGAACAATGAGCAGTTCTTC.

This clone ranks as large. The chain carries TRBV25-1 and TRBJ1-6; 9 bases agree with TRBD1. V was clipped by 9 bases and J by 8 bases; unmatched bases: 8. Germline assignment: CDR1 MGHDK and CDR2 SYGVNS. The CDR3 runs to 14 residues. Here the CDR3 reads CASSWDRVDSPLHF. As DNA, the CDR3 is TGTGCCAGTTCTTGGGACAGGGTCGATTCACCCCTCCACTTT.